This is a list of T cell receptor beta chains from one sample in a study of cytomegalovirus exposure and HLA in healthy donors. Clones were sequenced by immunoSEQ multiplex PCR, and TCRdb holds only the in-frame ones, with some missing. Altogether fewer than 350,000 clones are present, 80% to 90% being singletons, with the ten largest covering roughly 2.1%. The source material was PBMCs. Source of these receptors: a woman under 30 in good health and CMV-seronegative. Both conserved end residues are part of each CDR3. Where a row states a size, it is once, few, many or the class of an expanded clone; other rows omit it.

v_gene: TRBV7-9; abundance: -; j_gene: TRBJ1-6; CDR3aa: CASSLRGGADNSPLHF
v_gene: TRBV5-1; abundance: -; j_gene: TRBJ2-2; CDR3aa: CASSFLLQENTGELFF
v_gene: TRBV11-2; abundance: -; j_gene: TRBJ2-7; CDR3aa: CASCVGGTYEQYF
v_gene: TRBV4-1; abundance: -; j_gene: TRBJ2-1; CDR3aa: CASSLSATSYEQFF
v_gene: TRBV30; abundance: -; j_gene: TRBJ1-4; CDR3aa: CAWSGFEEKLFF
v_gene: TRBV29-1; abundance: -; j_gene: TRBJ1-1; CDR3aa: CSVEKGWGAEAFF
v_gene: TRBV30; abundance: -; j_gene: TRBJ2-7; CDR3aa: CAWSSRTGVHEQYF
v_gene: TRBV7-6; abundance: -; j_gene: TRBJ2-5; CDR3aa: CASSSGGQETQYF
v_gene: TRBV18; abundance: -; j_gene: TRBJ2-5; CDR3aa: CASSPPNYQETQYF
v_gene: TRBV7-8; abundance: once; j_gene: TRBJ2-1; CDR3aa: CASSFRGETTYNEQFF
v_gene: TRBV10-1; abundance: -; j_gene: TRBJ2-1; CDR3aa: CATQGDRSYNEQFF
v_gene: TRBV10-2; abundance: once; j_gene: -; CDR3aa: CASIGDTYEQYF
v_gene: TRBV15; abundance: -; j_gene: TRBJ2-5; CDR3aa: CATSRVGGQETQYF
v_gene: TRBV4-2; abundance: -; j_gene: TRBJ1-2; CDR3aa: CASSQERGGQGAYGYTF
v_gene: TRBV2; abundance: -; j_gene: TRBJ2-2; CDR3aa: CASSVEGSGELFF
v_gene: TRBV29-1; abundance: -; j_gene: TRBJ1-2; CDR3aa: CSVEGIGGAGYGYTF
v_gene: TRBV9; abundance: -; j_gene: TRBJ2-1; CDR3aa: CASSVNRVNEQFF
v_gene: TRBV14; abundance: -; j_gene: TRBJ2-3; CDR3aa: CASSHLTGTSGANTQYF
v_gene: TRBV6-1; abundance: -; j_gene: TRBJ1-5; CDR3aa: CASSADRSNSNQPQHF
v_gene: TRBV19; abundance: once; j_gene: TRBJ2-7; CDR3aa: CASSPFGTARSYEQYF
v_gene: TRBV19; abundance: -; j_gene: TRBJ1-6; CDR3aa: CASSIAPRQGAYNSPLHF
v_gene: TRBV11-2; abundance: -; j_gene: TRBJ1-4; CDR3aa: CASSFGTANEKLFF
v_gene: TRBV2; abundance: -; j_gene: TRBJ2-4; CDR3aa: CASREFGGIQYF
v_gene: TRBV6-1; abundance: few; j_gene: TRBJ2-5; CDR3aa: CASRSFWEETQYF
v_gene: TRBV27; abundance: -; j_gene: TRBJ2-7; CDR3aa: CASKGGPIYEQYF
v_gene: TRBV10-3; abundance: -; j_gene: TRBJ2-7; CDR3aa: CAIRGGTGAYEQYF
v_gene: TRBV19; abundance: few; j_gene: TRBJ2-2; CDR3aa: CASSWASGRNTGELFF
v_gene: TRBV5-5; abundance: -; j_gene: TRBJ2-1; CDR3aa: CASSLVGSGGLAGYNEQFF
v_gene: TRBV6-6; abundance: few; j_gene: TRBJ2-7; CDR3aa: CASSFGTGGYEQYF
v_gene: TRBV7-2; abundance: -; j_gene: TRBJ2-3; CDR3aa: CASSLFRGAGDTQYF
v_gene: TRBV19; abundance: -; j_gene: TRBJ2-7; CDR3aa: CASSTTGSDEQYF
v_gene: TRBV5-4; abundance: -; j_gene: TRBJ1-2; CDR3aa: CASTRDTLRYGYTF
v_gene: TRBV18; abundance: once; j_gene: TRBJ2-7; CDR3aa: CASGAPRGGSYEQYF
v_gene: TRBV18; abundance: -; j_gene: TRBJ2-7; CDR3aa: CASSQKRGGSEQYF
v_gene: TRBV27; abundance: -; j_gene: TRBJ2-5; CDR3aa: CASSLSFWGLAGGPGETQYF
v_gene: TRBV2; abundance: -; j_gene: TRBJ1-1; CDR3aa: CASSEASMDLSLTGREAFF
v_gene: TRBV7-2; abundance: -; j_gene: TRBJ2-3; CDR3aa: CASSLQRGGTDTQYF
v_gene: TRBV20-1; abundance: -; j_gene: TRBJ2-7; CDR3aa: CSASILDEQYF
v_gene: TRBV7-6; abundance: few; j_gene: TRBJ2-7; CDR3aa: CASSLDNGGAYEQYF
v_gene: TRBV2; abundance: -; j_gene: TRBJ2-7; CDR3aa: CASRWTASYEQYF